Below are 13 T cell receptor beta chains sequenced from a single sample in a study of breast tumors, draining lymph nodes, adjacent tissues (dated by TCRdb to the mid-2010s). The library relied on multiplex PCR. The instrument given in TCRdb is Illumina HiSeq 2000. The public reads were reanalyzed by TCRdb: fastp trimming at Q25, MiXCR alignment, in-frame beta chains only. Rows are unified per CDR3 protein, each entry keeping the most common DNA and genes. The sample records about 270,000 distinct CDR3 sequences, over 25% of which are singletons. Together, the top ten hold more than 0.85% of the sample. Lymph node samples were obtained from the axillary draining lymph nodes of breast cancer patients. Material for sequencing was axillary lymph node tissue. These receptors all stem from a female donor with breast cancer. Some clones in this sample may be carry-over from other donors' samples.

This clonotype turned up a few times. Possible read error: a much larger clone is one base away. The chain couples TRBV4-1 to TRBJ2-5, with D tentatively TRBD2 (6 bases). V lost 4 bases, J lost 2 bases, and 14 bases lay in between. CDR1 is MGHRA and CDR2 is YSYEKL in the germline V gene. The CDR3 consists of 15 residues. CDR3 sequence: CASSLSLAEQETQYF. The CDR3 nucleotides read TGCGCCAGCAGCCTTAGTTTAGCGGAACAAGAGACCCAGTACTTC.

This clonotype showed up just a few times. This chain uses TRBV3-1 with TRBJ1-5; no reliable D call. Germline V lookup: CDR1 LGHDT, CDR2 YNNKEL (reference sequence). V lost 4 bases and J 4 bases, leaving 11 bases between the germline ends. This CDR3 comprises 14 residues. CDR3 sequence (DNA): TGTGCCAGCAGCCTACTGTTCCGAAATCAGCCCCAGCATTTT. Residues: CASSLLFRNQPQHF.

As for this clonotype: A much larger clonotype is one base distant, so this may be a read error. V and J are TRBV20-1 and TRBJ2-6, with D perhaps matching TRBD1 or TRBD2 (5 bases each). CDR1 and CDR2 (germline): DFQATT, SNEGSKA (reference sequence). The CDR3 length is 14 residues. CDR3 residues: CSARVATGATVLTF. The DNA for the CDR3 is TGCAGTGCTAGAGTAGCAACCGGGGCCACCGTCCTGACTTTC.

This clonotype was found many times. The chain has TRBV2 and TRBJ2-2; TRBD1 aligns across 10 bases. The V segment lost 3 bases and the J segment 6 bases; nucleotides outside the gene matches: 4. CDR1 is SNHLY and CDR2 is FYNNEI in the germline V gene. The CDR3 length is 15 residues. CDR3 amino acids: CASSETGGLPGELFF. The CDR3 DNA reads TGTGCCAGCAGTGAGACAGGGGGCCTCCCCGGGGAGCTGTTTTTT.

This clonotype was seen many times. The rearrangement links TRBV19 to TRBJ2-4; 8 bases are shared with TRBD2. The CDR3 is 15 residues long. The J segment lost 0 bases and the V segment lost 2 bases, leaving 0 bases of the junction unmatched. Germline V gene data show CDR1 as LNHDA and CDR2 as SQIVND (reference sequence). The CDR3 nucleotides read TGTGCCAGTAGTATACTAGCGGGAGCCAAAAACATTCAGTACTTC. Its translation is CASSILAGAKNIQYF. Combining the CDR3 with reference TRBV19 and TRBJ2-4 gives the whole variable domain DGGITQSPKYLFRKEGQNVTLSCEQNLNHDAMYWYRQDPGQGLRLIYYSQIVNDFQKGDIAEGYSVSREKKESFPLTVTSAQKNPTAFYLCASSILAGAKNIQYFGAGTRLSVL.

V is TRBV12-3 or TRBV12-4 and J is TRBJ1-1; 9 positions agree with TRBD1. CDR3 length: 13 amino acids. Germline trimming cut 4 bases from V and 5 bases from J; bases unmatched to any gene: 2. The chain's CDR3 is CASSSGQGTEAFF. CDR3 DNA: TGTGCCAGCAGTTCCGGACAGGGGACTGAAGCTTTCTTT.

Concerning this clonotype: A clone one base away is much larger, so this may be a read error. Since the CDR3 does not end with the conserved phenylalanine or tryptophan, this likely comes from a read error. CDR3 sequence: CASSLDRGPYEQYL. CDR3 in DNA: TGTGCCAGCAGCTTGGACAGGGGACCCTACGAGCAGTACCTC. The V call is TRBV7-2, the J call TRBJ2-7, with 9 bases that match TRBD1. The V gene end was trimmed by 3 bases and the J gene end by 2 bases; junction bases not matched to a gene: 2. The CDR3 length is 14 residues. The V gene's germline CDR1 is SGHTA and CDR2 FQGNSA.

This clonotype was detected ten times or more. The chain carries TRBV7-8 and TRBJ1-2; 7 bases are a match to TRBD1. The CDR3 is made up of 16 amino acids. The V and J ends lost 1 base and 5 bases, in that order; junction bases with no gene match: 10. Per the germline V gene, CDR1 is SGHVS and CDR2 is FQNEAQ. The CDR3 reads CASSLGGTVGSYGYTF. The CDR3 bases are TGTGCCAGCAGCTTAGGCGGGACAGTCGGCTCTTATGGCTACACCTTC.

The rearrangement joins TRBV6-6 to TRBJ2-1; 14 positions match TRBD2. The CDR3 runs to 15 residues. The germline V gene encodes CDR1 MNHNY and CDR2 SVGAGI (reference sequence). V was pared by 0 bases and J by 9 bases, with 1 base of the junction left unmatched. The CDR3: CASSYSGLAGGEQFF. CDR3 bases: TGTGCCAGCAGTTACTCTGGACTAGCGGGAGGTGAGCAGTTCTTC.

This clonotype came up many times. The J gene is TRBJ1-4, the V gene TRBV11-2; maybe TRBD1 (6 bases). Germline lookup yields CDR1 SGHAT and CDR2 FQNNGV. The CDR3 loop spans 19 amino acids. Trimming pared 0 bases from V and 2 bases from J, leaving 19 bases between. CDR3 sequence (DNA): TGTGCCAGCAGCTTAGACTGGACAGCAGGACTAGGGACTAATGAAAAACTGTTTTTT. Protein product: CASSLDWTAGLGTNEKLFF.

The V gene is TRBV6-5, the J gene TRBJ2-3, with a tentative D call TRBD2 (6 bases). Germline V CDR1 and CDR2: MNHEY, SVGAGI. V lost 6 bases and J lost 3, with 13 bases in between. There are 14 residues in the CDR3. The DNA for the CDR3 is TGTGCCAGCAGCCTACGGGGGTGGACAGATACGCAGTATTTT. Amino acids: CASSLRGWTDTQYF.

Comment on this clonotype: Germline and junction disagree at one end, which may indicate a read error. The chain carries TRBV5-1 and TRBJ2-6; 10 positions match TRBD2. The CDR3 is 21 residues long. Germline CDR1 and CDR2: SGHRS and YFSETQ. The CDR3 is CASSPLAGVPGLCSGANVLTF. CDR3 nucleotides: TGTGCCAGCAGCCCCCTAGCGGGAGTCCCCGGGCTGTGCTCTGGGGCCAACGTCCTGACTTTC.

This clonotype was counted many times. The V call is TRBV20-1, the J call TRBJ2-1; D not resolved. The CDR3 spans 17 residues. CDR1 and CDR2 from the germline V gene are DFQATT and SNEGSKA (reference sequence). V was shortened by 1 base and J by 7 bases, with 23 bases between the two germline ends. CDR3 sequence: CSARAKQPNSIWNEQFF. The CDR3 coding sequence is TGCAGTGCTAGAGCTAAACAGCCAAACTCCATCTGGAATGAGCAGTTCTTC.